These 32 T cell receptor beta chains were all obtained from the same sample, sequenced in a study of beta chain features in type 1 diabetes. TCRB transcripts that were expressed got sequenced, as all of the isolated RNA had been reverse transcribed. Sequencing used immunoSEQ multiplex PCR; TCRdb keeps in-frame clones, though not all of them. The sample consists of some 900,000 clones, roughly 17% of them appearing once. Sequencing input: naive CD4+ T cells from blood. These receptors were collected from a woman aged 18-29 years in good health.

There are a few counts of this clone. CDR3 residues: CATRTSQYEQYF. CDR3 sequence (DNA): TGTGCCACCCGGACTAGCCAGTACGAGCAGTACTTC. V gene TRBV28 combines with J gene TRBJ2-7; 8 positions match TRBD2. Per germline, CDR1 MDHEN and CDR2 SYDVKM. This CDR3 is built from 12 residues. The J segment lost 4 bases and the V segment lost 10 bases, leaving 6 bases of the junction unmatched.

This chain joins TRBV12-5 and TRBJ2-2; D possibly uses TRBD1 or TRBD2 (5 bases each). Germline CDR1 reads LGHNT; CDR2 reads FRNRAP. Trimming removed 2 bases from V and 2 bases from J, with 15 bases in between. This CDR3 is 17 amino acids long. Here the CDR3 reads CASGLLTPRGNTGELFF. The CDR3 bases are TGTGCTAGTGGTTTGCTAACCCCGAGGGGAAACACCGGGGAGCTGTTTTTT.

To note about this clone: Other DNA sequences within the sample encode an identical CDR3. V is TRBV7-8 and J is TRBJ1-1; D remains unclear. Germline lookup yields CDR1 SGHVS and CDR2 FQNEAQ. This CDR3 region has 14 residues. Trimming cost V 1 base and J 1 base, with 7 bases left between them. The CDR3 here is CASSLGVGNTEAFF. CDR3 coding DNA: TGTGCCAGCAGCTTAGGGGTCGGGAACACTGAAGCTTTCTTT.

This rearrangement joins TRBV7-3 to TRBJ2-2; 10 bases fit TRBD1. The ends lost 7 bases at V and 4 bases at J; junction bases unmatched: 9. The CDR3 sequence is 16 residues long. Germline V gene sequence: CDR1 SGHTA, CDR2 FQGTGA. The CDR3 is CASTPTGGFVTGELFF. The CDR3 region has the DNA TGTGCCAGCACGCCGACAGGGGGCTTCGTCACCGGGGAGCTGTTTTTT.

CDR3 in amino acids: CSGTNNEQFF. The CDR3 coding sequence is TGCAGCGGCACTAACAATGAGCAGTTCTTC. This chain uses TRBV29-1 with TRBJ2-1; D not certain. Deletions cut 7 bases from V and 5 bases from J, with 6 bases between. The CDR3 is 10 amino acids. From germline, CDR1 is SQVTM and CDR2 ANQGSEA.

The V call is TRBV19, the J call TRBJ1-3, with D hard to call. Germline V lookup: CDR1 LNHDA, CDR2 SQIVND (reference sequence). The CDR3 has 10 residues. V lost 10 bases to trimming and J lost 2 bases, with 3 bases between them. Written as DNA, the CDR3 is TGTGCCACGGCTGGAAACACCATATATTTT. Its protein product is CATAGNTIYF. The whole variable domain, filled in from reference TRBV19 and TRBJ1-3, reads DGGITQSPKYLFRKEGQNVTLSCEQNLNHDAMYWYRQDPGQGLRLIYYSQIVNDFQKGDIAEGYSVSREKKESFPLTVTSAQKNPTAFYLCATAGNTIYFGEGSWLTVV.

Only a few counts were recorded for this clone. The chain couples TRBV19 to TRBJ2-1; the match to TRBD2 covers 9 bases. CDR3 length: 15 amino acids. Germline values: CDR1 LNHDA, CDR2 SQIVND (reference sequence). The V segment lost 3 bases and the J segment 4 bases; nucleotides outside the gene matches: 4. This chain's CDR3 is CASSISGSLYNEQFF. The CDR3 bases are TGTGCCAGTAGTATTAGCGGGAGTTTATACAATGAGCAGTTCTTC.

This clone has a handful of counts. The J gene is TRBJ2-1, the V gene TRBV21-1; the DNA was not compared with TRBD1, the D call given in the table. TRBV21-1 is recorded as a pseudogene. The CDR3 loop spans 15 amino acids. CDR3 residues: CASSNIQDTDNEQFF. CDR3 nucleotides: TGTGCCAGCAGCAACATCCAGGACACCGACAATGAGCAGTTCTTC.

About this clone itself: Other DNA sequences in the sample encode the same CDR3. V and J are TRBV7-2 and TRBJ2-1; 9 nucleotides align to TRBD2. V shed 5 bases, J shed 4 bases, and the junction held 3 bases outside the gene matches. CDR1 is SGHTA, CDR2 FQGNSA, per germline. This CDR3 spans 14 amino acids. The CDR3 protein is CASSLLAGYNEQFF. The CDR3 bases are TGTGCCAGCAGCCTCCTAGCGGGGTACAATGAGCAGTTCTTC. The full variable domain, with the rest looked up from reference TRBV7-2 and TRBJ2-1, is GAGVSQSPSNKVTEKGKDVELRCDPISGHTALYWYRQSLGQGLEFLIYFQGNSAPDKSGLPSDRFSAERTGGSVSTLTIQRTQQEDSAVYLCASSLLAGYNEQFFGPGTRLTVL.

The genes are TRBV18 and TRBJ1-1, with unresolved D. CDR3 size: 14 residues. CDR1 KGHSH and CDR2 LQKENI come from the germline V gene. The germline V and J ends were trimmed by 3 bases and 3 bases, with 11 bases remaining between them. DNA of the CDR3: TGTGCCAGCTCACCTTTAGACGAGGACACTGAAGCTTTCTTT. This gives the protein CASSPLDEDTEAFF.

V is TRBV5-4 and J is TRBJ1-2, with 8 nucleotides matching TRBD1. This CDR3 has 16 residues. Germline V gene data show CDR1 as SGHNT and CDR2 as YYREEE (reference sequence). The V and J ends lost 4 bases and 6 bases, in that order; junction bases with no gene match: 14. For the CDR3, the DNA is TGTGCCAGCAGCCAAGCTCTGGACAGGGATAGGGATGGCTACACCTTC. This encodes CASSQALDRDRDGYTF.

This clone appeared a few times. The chain has TRBV25-1 and TRBJ2-3; D possibly corresponds to TRBD1 (5 bases). This CDR3 is 12 amino acids long. Germline assignment: CDR1 MGHDK and CDR2 SYGVNS. Trimming pared 7 bases from V and 9 bases from J, leaving 14 bases between. CDR3 sequence: CASKGPPGTQYF. The CDR3 DNA reads TGTGCCAGCAAGGGGCCGCCGGGCACGCAGTATTTT. The whole variable domain, filled in from reference TRBV25-1 and TRBJ2-3, reads EADIYQTPRYLVIGTGKKITLECSQTMGHDKMYWYQQDPGMELHLIHYSYGVNSTEKGDLSSESTVSRIRTEHFPLTLESARPSHTSQYLCASKGPPGTQYFGPGTRLTVL.

This clone was counted a few times. The chain has TRBV9 and TRBJ1-3, with D unclear. The V and J ends lost 0 bases and 0 bases respectively, with 7 bases between them. This CDR3 has 15 amino acids. Germline loops: CDR1 SGDLS, CDR2 YYNGEE. The CDR3 sequence: CASSVAGISGNTIYF. The CDR3 region has the DNA TGTGCCAGCAGCGTAGCAGGCATCTCTGGAAACACCATATATTTT.

The gene calls are TRBV28 and TRBJ1-5; D gene uncertain. V was cut by 2 bases and J by 3 bases, with 11 bases left in between. Looked up from germline, CDR1 is MDHEN and CDR2 is SYDVKM. The CDR3 runs to 15 residues. CDR3 sequence (DNA): TGTGCCAGCAGTTTAGATTTTGTGGACAATCAGCCCCAGCATTTT. Protein sequence: CASSLDFVDNQPQHF.

The chain carries TRBV5-4 and TRBJ2-2, with 8 bases matching TRBD2. CDR1 is SGHNT and CDR2 is YYREEE in the germline V gene (reference sequence). The V gene end was trimmed by 4 bases and the J gene end by 0 bases; junction bases not matched to a gene: 5. This CDR3 is 16 amino acids long. CDR3 DNA: TGTGCCAGCAGCGTCCCGGGAGGGCCGAACACCGGGGAGCTGTTTTTT. Its protein is CASSVPGGPNTGELFF.

Notes on this clone: Within the sample, other DNA sequences also encode this same CDR3. The chain links TRBV7-2 to TRBJ2-2; D ambiguous. Germline V gene data show CDR1 as SGHTA and CDR2 as FQGNSA. The CDR3 length is 14 residues. Trimming stripped 2 bases from V and 1 base from J, with 5 bases between. CDR3 loop: CASSLRQNTGELFF. Written as DNA, the CDR3 is TGTGCCAGCAGCTTAAGACAGAACACCGGGGAGCTGTTTTTT.

V is TRBV7-3 and J is TRBJ2-3, with 7 bases matching TRBD1. Germline-derived CDR1 and CDR2 are SGHTA and FQGTGA. The CDR3 loop spans 14 amino acids. With V trimmed by 4 bases and J by 1 base, 2 bases remained unmatched. The CDR3 DNA follows: TGTGCCAGCAGCTCCGGACAGGGCACAGATACGCAGTATTTT. Residues: CASSSGQGTDTQYF.

V gene TRBV29-1 combines with J gene TRBJ2-1; TRBD1 matches at 11 bases. V was pared by 1 base and J by 13 bases, with 9 bases of the junction left unmatched. The CDR3 spans 14 residues. Looked up from germline, CDR1 is SQVTM and CDR2 is ANQGSEA. This chain's CDR3 is CSVEVARTGGHQFF. The CDR3 DNA reads TGCAGCGTTGAAGTCGCCCGGACAGGGGGCCACCAGTTCTTC.

This clone was seen a few times. The chain combines TRBV14 with TRBJ2-1, with a tentative D call TRBD1 (6 bases). Germline V gene lookup returns CDR1 SGHDN and CDR2 FVKESK. Deletions cut 1 base from V and 9 bases from J, with 16 bases between. The CDR3 is 15 amino acids. CDR3 in amino acids: CASSQAWGRPTEQFF. CDR3 DNA sequence: TGTGCCAGCAGCCAAGCCTGGGGGCGCCCCACTGAGCAGTTCTTC.

The J gene is TRBJ1-4, the V gene TRBV4-2, with TRBD1 matching 12 bases. The germline CDR1 and CDR2 sequences are LGHNA and YNFKEQ. V lost 0 bases to trimming and J lost 7 bases; unmatched junction nucleotides: 9. The CDR3 has 18 amino acids. CDR3 amino acids: CASSQDWGQGAEGEKLFF. CDR3 in DNA: TGTGCCAGCAGCCAAGACTGGGGACAGGGGGCGGAGGGTGAAAAACTGTTTTTT.

This sequence joins TRBV18 and TRBJ2-1; TRBD1 matches at 9 bases. Per germline, CDR1 KGHSH and CDR2 LQKENI. This CDR3 contains 15 residues. V was clipped by 3 bases and J by 4 bases; unmatched bases: 4. The DNA of the CDR3 is TGTGCCAGCTCACCGGCGGGACAGGGTTACAATGAGCAGTTCTTC. This codes for CASSPAGQGYNEQFF. Using reference TRBV18 and TRBJ2-1 for the parts outside the CDR3, the full variable domain is NAGVMQNPRHLVRRRGQEARLRCSPMKGHSHVYWYRQLPEEGLKFMVYLQKENIIDESGMPKERFSAEFPKEGPSILRIQQVVRGDSAAYFCASSPAGQGYNEQFFGPGTRLTVL.

The CDR3 region has the DNA TGTGCCAGCAGTCGTAGTACAGGGGCAAACACCATATATTTT. Its translation is CASSRSTGANTIYF. The V gene is TRBV2, the J gene TRBJ1-3, with 7 bases lining up with TRBD1. The CDR3 has 14 amino acids. Germline trimming cut 5 bases from V and 6 bases from J; bases unmatched to any gene: 7. The germline CDR1 and CDR2 sequences are SNHLY and FYNNEI.

The chain recombines TRBV4-2 with TRBJ2-1, with TRBD2 as a possible D gene (6 bases). The V end was cut by 1 base, the J end by 3 bases, with 19 bases between. CDR1 LGHNA and CDR2 YNFKEQ come from the germline V gene. The CDR3 extends over 18 amino acids. The CDR3 bases are TGTGCCAGCAGCCAAGCTACCCCCAACTGGCGGGACTACAATGAGCAGTTCTTC. Protein product: CASSQATPNWRDYNEQFF.

CDR3 residues: CASSGGTSSYNEQFF. Here the CDR3 DNA reads TGTGCCAGCAGCGGAGGGACTAGCTCCTACAATGAGCAGTTCTTC. V usage is TRBV9 and J usage is TRBJ2-1, with 8 bases identical to TRBD2. The CDR3 covers 15 residues. V lost 3 bases, J lost 0 bases, and 2 bases stayed unmatched. The germline CDR1 and CDR2 sequences are SGDLS and YYNGEE.

This chain uses TRBV2 with TRBJ1-1; D gene unclear. V gave up 11 bases and J gave up 1 base, with 14 bases separating them. Per germline, CDR1 SNHLY and CDR2 FYNNEI. This CDR3 has 13 residues. The CDR3 sequence: CAQPRPSNTEAFF. As DNA, the CDR3 is TGTGCCCAACCCCGCCCGTCGAACACTGAAGCTTTCTTT.

The chain joins TRBV7-2 to TRBJ2-3; 9 bases map to TRBD1. CDR3 length: 14 amino acids. CDR1 is SGHTA, CDR2 FQGNSA, per germline. V dropped 7 bases and J dropped 2; count of bases not matched to a gene: 4. For the CDR3, the DNA is TGTGCCAGCATACGGGACAGGGCCACAGATACGCAGTATTTT. Residues: CASIRDRATDTQYF.

This clone showed up just a few times. The CDR3 sequence: CAISESSSGYTDTQYF. The DNA for the CDR3 is TGTGCCATCAGTGAGTCTAGTAGCGGGTACACAGATACGCAGTATTTT. The chain couples TRBV10-3 to TRBJ2-3; 7 bases align to TRBD2. Germline CDR1 is ENHRY and CDR2 is SYGVKD. This CDR3 is built from 16 residues. V gave up 0 bases and J gave up 2 bases; unmatched junction bases: 5.

The rearrangement links TRBV28 to TRBJ1-5; D unresolved. The CDR3 has 14 amino acids. V was trimmed by 5 bases and J by 3 bases, leaving 11 bases between them. Germline V gene lookup returns CDR1 MDHEN and CDR2 SYDVKM. CDR3 region: CASSAYRNNQPQHF. CDR3 sequence (DNA): TGTGCCAGCAGTGCTTACAGAAACAATCAGCCCCAGCATTTT.

In this sample, this clone turned up a few times. The chain joins TRBV27 to TRBJ1-4; 8 bases line up with TRBD1. CDR1 is MNHEY, CDR2 SMNVEV, per germline (reference sequence). The V segment lost 5 bases and the J segment 8 bases; nucleotides outside the gene matches: 10. The CDR3 extends over 15 amino acids. CDR3: CASSRMTGAREKLFF. As DNA, the CDR3 is TGTGCCAGCAGTAGGATGACAGGGGCTAGGGAAAAACTGTTTTTT. The full variable domain, in which reference TRBV27 and TRBJ1-4 provide the parts outside the CDR3, is EAQVTQNPRYLITVTGKKLTVTCSQNMNHEYMSWYRQDPGLGLRQIYYSMNVEVTDKGDVPEGYKVSRKEKRNFPLILESPSPNQTSLYFCASSRMTGAREKLFFGSGTQLSVL.

J is TRBJ2-7 and V is TRBV5-1; 7 positions agree with TRBD1. Germline lookup yields CDR1 SGHRS and CDR2 YFSETQ. The ends lost 1 base at V and 6 bases at J; junction bases unmatched: 13. The CDR3 is made up of 16 amino acids. Written as DNA, the CDR3 is TGCGCCAGCAGCTTGCCAGATACAGGGGCCCTGGGCGAGCAGTACTTC. The encoded protein is CASSLPDTGALGEQYF.

The V call is TRBV28, the J call TRBJ2-1; the D gene is possibly TRBD2 (5 bases). The CDR3 is made up of 14 amino acids. Looked up from germline, CDR1 is MDHEN and CDR2 is SYDVKM. Trimming stripped 3 bases from V and 7 bases from J, with 13 bases between. CDR3 loop: CASSFSLPGNEQFF. Here the CDR3 DNA reads TGTGCCAGCAGTTTTTCCCTTCCGGGGAATGAGCAGTTCTTC.

The genes are TRBV19 and TRBJ2-3; weak D call: TRBD1 (6 bases). The V gene lost 4 bases and the J gene lost 1 base, with 18 bases spanning the gap. The CDR3 loop spans 17 amino acids. Germline CDR1 and CDR2: LNHDA and SQIVND (reference sequence). CDR3 sequence reads: CASSTRLGAKGTDTQYF. The CDR3 DNA reads TGTGCCAGTAGTACCCGGTTGGGGGCAAAGGGCACAGATACGCAGTATTTT.